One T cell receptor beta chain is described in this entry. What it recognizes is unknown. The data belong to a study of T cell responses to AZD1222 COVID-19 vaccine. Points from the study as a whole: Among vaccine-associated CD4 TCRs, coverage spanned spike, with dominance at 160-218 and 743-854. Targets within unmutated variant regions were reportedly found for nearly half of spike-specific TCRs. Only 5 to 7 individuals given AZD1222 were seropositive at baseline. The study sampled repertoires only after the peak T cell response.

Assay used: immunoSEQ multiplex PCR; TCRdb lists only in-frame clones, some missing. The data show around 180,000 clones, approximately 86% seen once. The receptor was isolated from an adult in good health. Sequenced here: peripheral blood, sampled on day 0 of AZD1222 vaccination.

The CDR3 is CATSDFEGKAFF. DNA of the CDR3: TGTGCCACCAGTGATTTTGAGGGAAAAGCTTTCTTT. This chain connects TRBV24-1 to TRBJ1-1; D is unresolved. The length of the CDR3 is 12 residues. CDR1 and CDR2 from the germline V gene are KGHDR and SFDVKD. Trimming cost V 1 base and J 9 bases, with 8 bases left between them.